This TCR beta chain was sequenced in a study of CD8 T cells in ankylosing spondylitis. General study results and limits: Characteristic, it appeared, of ankylosing spondylitis blood was a TCR beta motif of roughly 8 highly homologous variants.

CDR1 is SGHKS and CDR2 is YYEKEE in the germline V gene (reference sequence). The V end was cut by 0 bases, the J end by 5 bases, with 11 bases between. The CDR3 runs 14 residues. This clonotype was seen a handful of times. Its antigen is unidentified. Each CDR3 protein gets one entry after TCRdb re-called the 5' RACE reads with MiXCR. The table records around 770,000 distinct CDR3 sequences, 10% to 15% of them present only once. The source of this sequence is a male donor with ankylosing spondylitis. Sequenced: blood, either unsorted or a sorted T cell fraction (not recorded which). The chain carries TRBV5-5 and TRBJ2-5; possible D gene TRBD2, 5 bases. DNA for the CDR3: TGTGCCAGCAGCTTGGGACCCTCGGGGGAGACCCAGTACTTC. This encodes CASSLGPSGETQYF.